This T cell receptor beta chain was sequenced for a study of T cell responses to AZD1222 COVID-19 vaccine. Study-wide findings and caveats: Vaccination with two AZD1222 doses was followed by a rise in Spike-specific TCR breadth and depth. Seropositive status at baseline applied to only six AZD1222 recipients.

Sequencing used immunoSEQ multiplex PCR; TCRdb keeps in-frame clones, though not all of them. The top ten hold 2.5% to 3% of the sample, which has 80,000 to 100,000 clones, just under 90% seen once. As for this clone: The antigen remains undetermined.

Germline CDR1 and CDR2: MNHEY and SVGEGT. Deletions cut 0 bases from V and 6 bases from J, with 3 bases between. This CDR3 is built from 11 residues. This chain links TRBV6-2 or TRBV6-3 with TRBJ2-7; no clear D gene. The clonotype comes from an adult in good health. Sample: peripheral blood, taken on day 0 of MenACWY control vaccination. In DNA form, the CDR3 reads TGTGCCAGCAGTTACTCTTCCGAGCAGTACTTC. This gives the protein CASSYSSEQYF.